The following is a T cell receptor beta chain sequence with its context. What it binds is unknown. Relative to the germline gene, one junction end is altered; a read error may explain this. This sample was taken from a study of cytomegalovirus exposure and HLA in healthy donors. The CDR3 is 12 residues long. CDR1 is SGHNT, CDR2 YENEEA, per germline. Study-wide results and limits: Looking again later, the authors saw that most CMV-associated TCR beta chains seemed HLA-restricted. Immune exposure data for these donors was limited to CMV serostatus. Rarity marked most TCR sequences, yet some public TCRs occurred in many donors.

The PCR had 60 Vbeta and 13 Jbeta primers. Repertoires were generated with immunoSEQ multiplex PCR, while TCRdb's copy carries only in-frame clones and drops some. The table lists approximately 110,000 clones, approximately 81% of them singletons. The sample taken for sequencing was PBMCs. This chain uses TRBV11-3 with TRBJ2-7; D uncertain. The sequence derives from a woman between 18 and 30 years old in good health and CMV-seropositive. In DNA, the CDR3 is TGTGCCAGCAGCTCAGTCTCCTTCGAGCAGTACTTC. Amino acids: CASSSVSFEQYF. Full variable domain (outside the CDR3, taken from reference TRBV11-3 and TRBJ2-7): EAGVVQSPRYKIIEKKQPVAFWCNPISGHNTLYWYLQNLGQGPELLIRYENEEAVDDSQLPKDRFSAERLKGVDSTLKIQPAELGDSAVYLCASSSVSFEQYFGPGTRLTVT.